The 23 T cell receptor beta chains in this list originate from one sample, sequenced in a study of T cells in Graves' hyperthyroidism and ophthalmopathy. RNA transcripts yielded amplified TCR beta CDR3 regions. A set of HTBI primers served as the primers for a first-round RT-PCR of the TCR CDR3. In TCRdb, the multiplex PCR reads were re-called with MiXCR into one record per CDR3 protein. The sample lists hundreds of thousands of distinct CDR3 sequences, approximately 15% occurring once. The specimen sequenced was blood. These receptor sequences come from a woman aged 45-60 years with Graves' ophthalmopathy.

Ten or more counts support this clonotype. One end of the junction does not line up with germline, which may come from a read error. V and J are TRBV7-7 and TRBJ2-2; D not resolved. The V gene's germline CDR1 is SSHAT and CDR2 FNYEAQ (reference sequence). This CDR3 has 12 residues. The CDR3 sequence is CASSHDAGELFF. The CDR3 DNA follows: TGTGCTAGCAGCCATGACGCCGGGGAGCTGTTTTTT.

This clonotype appeared many times. The chain is built from TRBV10-3 and TRBJ1-1; 11 nucleotides agree with TRBD1. Germline assignment: CDR1 ENHRY and CDR2 SYGVKD. V dropped 4 bases and J dropped 3; count of bases not matched to a gene: 4. The length of the CDR3 is 15 residues. CDR3 sequence (DNA): TGTGCCATCAGTGGGTCGGGACAGGGGGACACTGAAGCTTTCTTT. It encodes CAISGSGQGDTEAFF.

This clonotype was seen ten or more times. This chain joins TRBV12-3 or TRBV12-4 and TRBJ2-7, with D possibly matching TRBD1 (7 bases). Trimming took 2 bases from V and 3 from J, leaving 11 bases between them. The CDR3 has 14 residues. CDR3 coding DNA: TGTGCCAGCAGTTTACGACAGGGAGGCTACGAGCAGTACTTC. The encoded protein is CASSLRQGGYEQYF.

This clonotype has ten or more counts. The CDR3 sequence: CASSLGVSGRPLDTQYF. CDR3 coding DNA: TGTGCCAGCAGCTTAGGAGTAAGCGGGAGGCCCCTTGATACGCAGTATTTT. This chain links TRBV7-9 with TRBJ2-3, with 9 bases identical to TRBD2. CDR3 length equals 17 residues. In germline, CDR1 is SEHNR, CDR2 FQNEAQ (reference sequence). With 1 base clipped from V and 6 bases from J, the junction kept 11 bases outside the gene matches. Together with reference TRBV7-9 and TRBJ2-3, the CDR3 gives the full variable domain: DTGVSQNPRHKITKRGQNVTFRCDPISEHNRLYWYRQTLGQGPEFLTYFQNEAQLEKSRLLSDRFSAERPKGSFSTLEIQRTEQGDSAMYLCASSLGVSGRPLDTQYFGPGTRLTVL.

This clonotype was detected ten times or more. V is TRBV7-9 and J is TRBJ2-1, with 8 bases identical to TRBD2. In germline, CDR1 is SEHNR, CDR2 FQNEAQ (reference sequence). The CDR3 runs to 16 residues. J gave up 5 bases and V 1 base, and 7 bases lay outside the gene matches. CDR3 loop: CASSLEGGRLDNEQFF. CDR3 DNA sequence: TGTGCCAGCAGCTTAGAGGGCGGGAGGCTGGACAATGAGCAGTTCTTC. The entire variable domain, with the rest obtained from reference TRBV7-9 and TRBJ2-1, is as follows: DTGVSQNPRHKITKRGQNVTFRCDPISEHNRLYWYRQTLGQGPEFLTYFQNEAQLEKSRLLSDRFSAERPKGSFSTLEIQRTEQGDSAMYLCASSLEGGRLDNEQFFGPGTRLTVL.

There are many counts of this clonotype. V usage is TRBV2 and J usage is TRBJ1-5; 11 nucleotides align to TRBD1. Germline trimming cut 9 bases from V and 2 bases from J; bases unmatched to any gene: 0. Germline V gives CDR1 SNHLY, CDR2 FYNNEI. The CDR3 sequence is 13 residues long. The CDR3 is CARGQGGNQPQHF. The CDR3 nucleotides read TGTGCCAGGGGACAGGGGGGCAATCAGCCCCAGCATTTT.

The chain recombines TRBV29-1 with TRBJ1-6; tentative D call: TRBD1 (5 bases). This CDR3 is 13 amino acids long. Trimming pared 8 bases from V and 10 bases from J, leaving 18 bases between. Germline CDR1 reads SQVTM; CDR2 reads ANQGSEA. The CDR3 sequence: CSPGGGGKSPLHF. CDR3 sequence (DNA): TGCAGCCCCGGGGGGGGAGGTAAATCACCCCTCCACTTT.

This clonotype was seen a few times. The chain recombines TRBV4-1 with TRBJ2-6; D remains unclear. Germline V gene lookup returns CDR1 MGHRA and CDR2 YSYEKL. Trimming shortened V by 3 bases and J by 0 bases, and 15 bases separated the two germline ends. This CDR3 is built from 18 residues. In DNA, the CDR3 is TGCGCCAGCAGCCACGGCACAATCAAAAGCTCTGGGGCCAACGTCCTGACTTTC. Residues: CASSHGTIKSSGANVLTF.

Ten or more counts support this clonotype. The genes are TRBV3-1 and TRBJ2-7; the match to TRBD2 covers 11 bases. The CDR3 length is 15 residues. The V gene end was trimmed by 4 bases and the J gene end by 4 bases; junction bases not matched to a gene: 6. CDR1 and CDR2 (germline): LGHDT, YNNKEL (reference sequence). CDR3 bases: TGTGCCAGCAGCCCGGGACTAGCGGAAATTTACGAGCAGTACTTC. Amino acid sequence: CASSPGLAEIYEQYF.

This clonotype was seen repeatedly, ten times or more. This rearrangement joins TRBV11-2 to TRBJ2-1, with 13 bases identical to TRBD2. CDR1 is SGHAT and CDR2 is FQNNGV in the germline V gene. Trimming at V came to 5 bases and at J to 4 bases, leaving 5 bases not matched to a gene. This CDR3 comprises 16 residues. In nucleotides, the CDR3 is TGTGCCAGCAGCCGGACTAGCGGGAGTCTTTACAATGAGCAGTTCTTC. Translated, it gives CASSRTSGSLYNEQFF.

Ten or more counts support this clonotype. The chain employs TRBV7-9 and TRBJ2-7; the D is unclear. Germline CDR1 and CDR2: SEHNR and FQNEAQ (reference sequence). V lost 3 bases, J lost 1 base, and 13 bases lay in between. The CDR3 spans 15 residues. CDR3 in DNA: TGTGCCAGCAGCTTTTATCAGGAGAATTCCTACGAGCAGTACTTC. Amino acid sequence: CASSFYQENSYEQYF.

This clonotype was detected ten times or more. The gene calls are TRBV4-3 and TRBJ2-5, with 8 bases that match TRBD2. J gave up 5 bases and V 6 bases, and 11 bases lay outside the gene matches. Per germline, CDR1 LGHNA and CDR2 YSLEER. CDR3 length: 15 residues. Written as DNA, the CDR3 is TGCGCCAGCAGACTCACACTAGCGGCCCGGGAGACCCAGTACTTC. Protein: CASRLTLAARETQYF.

This clonotype was counted ten times or more. The chain combines TRBV12-3 or TRBV12-4 with TRBJ2-2; weak D call: TRBD1 (6 bases). The V gene lost 4 bases and the J gene lost 1 base, with 7 bases spanning the gap. The CDR3 is 14 amino acids. CDR3 sequence (DNA): TGTGCCAGCAGTTGGACAGAGAACACCGGGGAGCTGTTTTTT. Protein product: CASSWTENTGELFF.

The chain uses TRBV28 and TRBJ2-7, with TRBD2 matching over 10 bases. Trimming took 7 bases from V and 2 from J; bases not matched to a gene: 5. This CDR3 is built from 14 residues. Germline values: CDR1 MDHEN, CDR2 SYDVKM. The CDR3 DNA is TGTGCCAGCAAGACTAGCGGGCCCGCCTACGAGCAGTACTTC. Its translation is CASKTSGPAYEQYF.

This clonotype has at least ten counts. V is TRBV5-1 and J is TRBJ2-6; D might be TRBD1 or TRBD2, each matching 5 bases. Germline CDR1 reads SGHRS; CDR2 reads YFSETQ. The CDR3 consists of 15 residues. The ends were cut back, 4 bases at V and 0 bases at J, with 8 bases in the middle. CDR3 amino acids: CASSPGGSGANVLTF. The DNA for the CDR3 is TGCGCCAGCAGCCCTGGGGGCTCTGGGGCCAACGTCCTGACTTTC.

In its sample, this clonotype was seen many times. The rearrangement joins TRBV30 to TRBJ2-5; D unresolved. Germline V gives CDR1 GTSNPN, CDR2 SVGIG (reference sequence). The CDR3 has 11 amino acids. Between the trimmed V and J ends, which lost 3 bases and 5 bases, there was a span of 7 bases. The CDR3 here is CAWRVGETQYF. For the CDR3, the DNA is TGTGCCTGGAGAGTGGGCGAGACCCAGTACTTC.

In this sample, this clonotype turned up many times. This sequence joins TRBV9 and TRBJ2-1, with 10 positions matching TRBD2. The germline CDR1 and CDR2 sequences are SGDLS and YYNGEE. The junction had 12 bases not matched to a gene; V was cut back by 4 bases and J by 5 bases. The CDR3 runs to 17 residues. The CDR3 loop reads CASSPPTGTSAHNEQFF. As DNA, the CDR3 is TGTGCCAGCAGCCCCCCTACCGGGACTAGCGCCCACAATGAGCAGTTCTTC.

This clonotype was picked up many times. The chain employs TRBV5-8 and TRBJ2-1; 9 nucleotides agree with TRBD1. The CDR3 consists of 18 residues. V lost 4 bases and J lost 6; bases outside the gene matches: 17. Looked up from germline, CDR1 is SGHTS and CDR2 is YDEGEE. CDR3 loop: CASSRGRNRDRVSNEQFF. CDR3 in DNA: TGTGCCAGCAGCCGGGGGCGAAATCGGGACAGGGTTTCCAATGAGCAGTTCTTC. The full variable domain, in which reference TRBV5-8 and TRBJ2-1 provide the parts outside the CDR3, is EAGVTQSPTHLIKTRGQQATLRCSPISGHTSVYWYQQALGLGLQFLLWYDEGEERNRGNFPPRFSGRQFPNYSSELNVNALELEDSALYLCASSRGRNRDRVSNEQFFGPGTRLTVL.

This clonotype was detected many times. V gene TRBV7-2 combines with J gene TRBJ2-3; TRBD1 matches at 8 bases. With V trimmed by 4 bases and J by 4 bases, 13 bases remained unmatched. The CDR3 totals 17 residues. Germline CDR1 is SGHTA and CDR2 is FQGNSA. CDR3 protein: CASSSWFLGQGADTQYF. Written as DNA, the CDR3 is TGTGCCAGCAGCTCCTGGTTTCTAGGACAGGGAGCAGATACGCAGTATTTT.

This clonotype has at least ten counts. This chain links TRBV3-1 with TRBJ2-5; the match to TRBD2 covers 7 bases. This CDR3 contains 14 residues. Germline V CDR1 and CDR2: LGHDT, YNNKEL (reference sequence). V shed 0 bases, J shed 3 bases, and the junction held 1 base outside the gene matches. CDR3 nucleotide sequence: TGTGCCAGCAGCCAAGATGGGACTAAAGAGACCCAGTACTTC. Translated, it gives CASSQDGTKETQYF.

This clonotype was recorded at least ten times. Written as DNA, the CDR3 is TGCAGTGCTAGAGATCTCGAGGGGCAGGAGACCCAGTACTTC. It yields the protein CSARDLEGQETQYF. The chain has TRBV20-1 and TRBJ2-5; possibly TRBD1 or TRBD2 for D (5 bases each). V was trimmed by 0 bases and J by 5 bases, leaving 13 bases between them. Looked up from germline, CDR1 is DFQATT and CDR2 is SNEGSKA (reference sequence). The CDR3 length is 14 residues.

This clonotype was recorded many times. The genes are TRBV9 and TRBJ2-5; possibly TRBD1 for D (5 bases). Trimming removed 2 bases at V and 4 bases at J, with 9 bases between. CDR3 length equals 13 residues. Germline values: CDR1 SGDLS, CDR2 YYNGEE. This CDR3 reads CASSVAGSETQYF. For the CDR3, the DNA is TGTGCCAGCAGCGTGGCAGGGTCAGAGACCCAGTACTTC.

The rearrangement joins TRBV12-5 to TRBJ2-1; 10 bases match TRBD2. The germline gives CDR1 LGHNT, CDR2 FRNRAP. The CDR3 runs to 15 residues. V was pared by 5 bases and J by 3 bases, with 4 bases of the junction left unmatched. The CDR3 region has the DNA TGTGCTAGTGGTGCCCGACTAGCGGGCTACAATGAGCAGTTCTTC. Protein product: CASGARLAGYNEQFF.